These 29 T cell receptor beta chains were all obtained from the same sample, sequenced in a study of Ad26.COV2.S vaccination and SARS-CoV-2 variants. The treatment: around 19 received Ad26.COV2.S at low or high dose, single or two shots; about five received placebo; per-sample allocation not given. Following the first vaccine or placebo injection, samples were taken on day 63. Method: immunoSEQ multiplex PCR; TCRdb's copy keeps in-frame clones and lacks some. This sample has some 350,000 clones; more than 75% occur once, and the top ten carry approximately 3.5%. The sample in question was peripheral blood, obtained in a trial of Ad26.COV2.S vaccine versus placebo. These receptors were taken from a person aged 18 to 59 who received the Ad26.COV2.S COVID-19 vaccine or a placebo.

A single count supports this clone. The V and J genes are TRBV30 and TRBJ1-1; D may be TRBD1 (6 bases). Per germline, CDR1 GTSNPN and CDR2 SVGIG (reference sequence). Trimming pared 4 bases from V and 0 bases from J, leaving 12 bases between. The CDR3 totals 14 residues. DNA of the CDR3: TGTGCCTGGACCGGACAGCTCATGAACACTGAAGCTTTCTTT. Translation gives CAWTGQLMNTEAFF.

The chain recombines TRBV30 with TRBJ2-7; D uncertain. Trimming removed 2 bases from V and 0 bases from J, with 11 bases in between. This CDR3 is 14 amino acids long. The germline V gene has CDR1 GTSNPN and CDR2 SVGIG (reference sequence). The CDR3 nucleotides read TGTGCCTGGAGTAGCAGATCCAGCTCCTACGAGCAGTACTTC. It translates to CAWSSRSSSYEQYF.

The chain joins TRBV6-1 to TRBJ1-2; TRBD1 matches 9 bases. The V gene end was trimmed by 3 bases and the J gene end by 6 bases; junction bases not matched to a gene: 14. In germline, CDR1 is MNHNS, CDR2 SASEGT. The CDR3 runs 17 residues. CDR3 coding DNA: TGTGCCAGCAGTGAGTCGACAGGGGGGACTAAAGTCGATGGCTACACCTTC. As protein: CASSESTGGTKVDGYTF.

The chain joins TRBV5-1 to TRBJ2-2; maybe TRBD2 (6 bases). Germline CDR1 and CDR2: SGHRS and YFSETQ. This CDR3 has 16 amino acids. V was trimmed by 4 bases and J by 0 bases, leaving 13 bases between them. CDR3 DNA: TGCGCCAGCAGCATCCAAGGAGGGGCGAACACCGGGGAGCTGTTTTTT. Its protein is CASSIQGGANTGELFF.

This chain uses TRBV5-1 with TRBJ2-1; D unclear. The CDR3 is made up of 14 amino acids. V was shortened by 0 bases and J by 7 bases, with 11 bases between the two germline ends. Germline V lookup: CDR1 SGHRS, CDR2 YFSETQ. CDR3 amino acids: CASSLDVTLNEQFF. The CDR3 nucleotides are TGCGCCAGCAGCTTGGATGTGACGCTTAATGAGCAGTTCTTC.

The rearrangement links TRBV4-3 to TRBJ2-7; D remains unclear. The CDR3 is 14 amino acids. CDR1 and CDR2 (germline): LGHNA, YSLEER. The V gene lost 0 bases and the J gene lost 2 bases, with 8 bases spanning the gap. The chain's CDR3 is CASSQEAQAYEQYF. The CDR3 nucleotides are TGCGCCAGCAGCCAAGAGGCCCAAGCCTACGAGCAGTACTTC.

The V and J genes are TRBV9 and TRBJ2-1; 11 bases are shared with TRBD2. J lost 2 bases, V lost 5 bases, and 6 bases had no gene match. Germline CDR1 reads SGDLS; CDR2 reads YYNGEE. The CDR3 consists of 16 residues. The CDR3 region has the DNA TGTGCCAGCAGTTACTTGGGACTAGCGGCCTACAATGAGCAGTTCTTC. It translates to CASSYLGLAAYNEQFF.

This chain connects TRBV10-3 to TRBJ2-7; 9 nucleotides agree with TRBD2. In germline, CDR1 is ENHRY, CDR2 SYGVKD. CDR3 size: 15 residues. Trimming at V came to 4 bases and at J to 0 bases, leaving 4 bases not matched to a gene. The chain's CDR3 is CAISGLAATSYEQYF. In nucleotides, the CDR3 is TGTGCCATCAGTGGACTAGCGGCCACCTCCTACGAGCAGTACTTC.

The chain carries TRBV12-5 and TRBJ1-1, with no clear D. In germline, CDR1 is LGHNT, CDR2 FRNRAP. The ends were cut back, 2 bases at V and 4 bases at J, with 2 bases in the middle. The CDR3 extends over 11 amino acids. In DNA, the CDR3 is TGTGCTAGTGGTTTGAGCACTGAAGCTTTCTTT. This codes for CASGLSTEAFF.

The chain joins TRBV9 to TRBJ2-2, with D perhaps matching TRBD2 (5 bases). With 5 bases removed from V and 0 bases from J, the gap between germline ends came to 14 bases. The germline V gene has CDR1 SGDLS and CDR2 YYNGEE. CDR3 length: 16 residues. CDR3 in amino acids: CASSAEVDANTGELFF. DNA for the CDR3: TGTGCCAGCAGTGCGGAGGTGGACGCGAACACCGGGGAGCTGTTTTTT.

In this sample, this clone turned up once. The gene calls are TRBV4-2 and TRBJ2-5; 11 bases map to TRBD2. The CDR3 covers 19 residues. CDR1 and CDR2 (germline): LGHNA, YNFKEQ. The V segment lost 3 bases and the J segment 0 bases; nucleotides outside the gene matches: 12. Here the CDR3 reads CASSQGGASSGGNQETQYF. The CDR3 DNA reads TGTGCCAGCAGCCAGGGAGGCGCTTCTAGCGGGGGGAACCAAGAGACCCAGTACTTC.

This chain connects TRBV30 to TRBJ1-6; a possible D gene is TRBD1 (5 bases). With 0 bases removed from V and 15 bases from J, the gap between germline ends came to 18 bases. The length of the CDR3 is 14 residues. Germline values: CDR1 GTSNPN, CDR2 SVGIG (reference sequence). Here the CDR3 reads CAWSVLGSGGDLHF. The CDR3 DNA sequence: TGTGCCTGGAGTGTACTAGGCTCCGGGGGGGACCTCCACTTT.

The chain joins TRBV14 to TRBJ2-7; 8 bases are a match to TRBD2. Per the germline V gene, CDR1 is SGHDN and CDR2 is FVKESK. Losses at the gene ends were 0 bases for V and 0 bases for J; bases not matched to a gene: 16. This CDR3 has 20 residues. The CDR3 spells CASSQDLTSGLPYSSYEQYF. The CDR3 bases are TGTGCCAGCAGCCAAGATCTTACTAGCGGCCTCCCCTACAGCTCCTACGAGCAGTACTTC.

V usage is TRBV7-9 and J usage is TRBJ1-2; D uncertain. CDR3 length equals 14 residues. Germline assignment: CDR1 SEHNR and CDR2 FQNEAQ (reference sequence). V was cut by 4 bases and J by 4 bases, with 13 bases left in between. CDR3 sequence: CASSSSTVGYGYTF. For the CDR3, the DNA is TGTGCCAGCAGCTCATCGACCGTTGGCTATGGCTACACCTTC.

This clone has a handful of counts. The J gene is TRBJ2-7, the V gene TRBV4-1; the D gene is possibly TRBD1 (6 bases). Between the trimmed V and J ends, which lost 3 bases and 3 bases, there was a span of 9 bases. The CDR3 has 13 residues. Germline lookup yields CDR1 MGHRA and CDR2 YSYEKL. The CDR3 DNA is TGCGCCAGCAGCCAGGACAGATACTACGAGCAGTACTTC. This translates into CASSQDRYYEQYF.

The chain carries TRBV4-3 and TRBJ1-4; 7 bases map to TRBD1. The junction had 7 bases not matched to a gene; V was cut back by 2 bases and J by 7 bases. Germline-derived CDR1 and CDR2 are LGHNA and YSLEER. The length of the CDR3 is 15 residues. CDR3 loop: CASSQITGETEKLFF. For the CDR3, the DNA is TGCGCCAGCAGCCAAATCACAGGGGAAACTGAAAAACTGTTTTTT.

The J gene is TRBJ1-2, the V gene TRBV5-1, with 10 bases lining up with TRBD1. This CDR3 contains 17 residues. V was clipped by 4 bases and J by 4 bases; unmatched bases: 13. The germline gives CDR1 SGHRS, CDR2 YFSETQ. CDR3 DNA: TGCGCCAGCAGCGCAACTTCTACGACAGGGGGCGGCTATGGCTACACCTTC. It encodes CASSATSTTGGGYGYTF. The whole variable domain, remainder taken from reference TRBV5-1 and TRBJ1-2, is KAGVTQTPRYLIKTRGQQVTLSCSPISGHRSVSWYQQTPGQGLQFLFEYFSETQRNKGNFPGRFSGRQFSNSRSEMNVSTLELGDSALYLCASSATSTTGGGYGYTFGSGTRLTVV.

This clone was seen just once. The chain employs TRBV19 and TRBJ2-2; a weak D match, TRBD1 (6 bases). There are 13 residues in the CDR3. Germline V gene lookup returns CDR1 LNHDA and CDR2 SQIVND (reference sequence). The germline V and J ends were trimmed by 7 bases and 6 bases, with 12 bases remaining between them. The CDR3 protein is CASTLHRAGELFF. In DNA, the CDR3 is TGTGCCAGTACCCTTCACAGGGCCGGGGAGCTGTTTTTT.

CDR3 sequence: CASSLGQQETQYF. The DNA for the CDR3 is TGTGCCAGCAGTTTAGGACAGCAAGAGACCCAGTACTTC. V and J are TRBV27 and TRBJ2-5; D is perhaps TRBD1 (6 bases). The germline CDR1 and CDR2 sequences are MNHEY and SMNVEV (reference sequence). The CDR3 totals 13 residues. Trimming removed 2 bases from V and 2 bases from J, with 6 bases in between.

Only a few counts were recorded for this clone. The J gene is TRBJ1-5, the V gene TRBV4-1; D not certain. This CDR3 region has 15 residues. CDR1 is MGHRA and CDR2 is YSYEKL in the germline V gene. Trimming removed 0 bases at V and 4 bases at J, with 10 bases between. The CDR3 DNA is TGCGCCAGCAGCCAAGAAGAGCGAGGAAATCAGCCCCAGCATTTT. Its protein is CASSQEERGNQPQHF.

J is TRBJ2-3 and V is TRBV12-3 or TRBV12-4; weak D call: TRBD1 (6 bases). The CDR3 has 13 amino acids. Trimming left V 5 bases short and J 5 bases short, with 11 bases between. This CDR3 reads CASSRDTRDTQYF. In nucleotides, the CDR3 is TGTGCCAGCAGTAGGGACACCCGAGATACGCAGTATTTT.

The V gene is TRBV5-6, the J gene TRBJ1-5, with D unresolved. From germline, CDR1 is SGHDT and CDR2 YYEEEE. The CDR3 covers 14 residues. V shed 5 bases and J shed 6 bases, with 15 bases lying between them. As DNA, the CDR3 is TGTGCCAGCAGTTCCGCAGGTATAAGTCAGCCCCAGCATTTT. Its protein is CASSSAGISQPQHF.

This clone occurred a few times. This chain uses TRBV3-1 (or the pseudogene TRBV3-2) with TRBJ1-1; tentatively, D is TRBD1 (6 bases). This CDR3 is built from 14 residues. V gave up 3 bases and J gave up 2 bases, with 10 bases separating them. Germline assignment: CDR1 LGHDT and CDR2 YNNKEL (reference sequence). The CDR3 is CASSHPGHNTEAFF. CDR3 in DNA: TGTGCCAGCAGCCATCCGGGACATAACACTGAAGCTTTCTTT.

V is TRBV28 and J is TRBJ1-6; 7 positions agree with TRBD1. CDR3 length: 16 amino acids. Per the germline V gene, CDR1 is MDHEN and CDR2 is SYDVKM. Trimming took 5 bases from V and 6 from J; bases not matched to a gene: 10. The CDR3 DNA is TGTGCCAGCAGTCCACAGGGGATACTCCTTAATTCACCCCTCCACTTT. This gives the protein CASSPQGILLNSPLHF.

The rearrangement joins TRBV30 to TRBJ1-3; TRBD1 is a possible D gene (5 bases). V was cut by 4 bases and J by 0 bases, with 10 bases left in between. This CDR3 spans 14 amino acids. Germline values: CDR1 GTSNPN, CDR2 SVGIG (reference sequence). The CDR3 spells CAWTSTVSGNTIYF. In DNA, the CDR3 is TGTGCCTGGACTTCGACAGTCTCTGGAAACACCATATATTTT.

This clone was seen only a few times. The genes are TRBV5-1 and TRBJ2-1, with 8 bases fitting TRBD2. V lost 1 base to trimming and J lost 5 bases; unmatched junction nucleotides: 5. The CDR3 runs 15 residues. Germline V gene data show CDR1 as SGHRS and CDR2 as YFSETQ. CDR3 nucleotide sequence: TGCGCCAGCAGCTTGCCCGGGAGGGCCCACAATGAGCAGTTCTTC. Its translation is CASSLPGRAHNEQFF.

V gene TRBV9 combines with J gene TRBJ1-4; tentatively, D is TRBD1 (5 bases). The CDR3 consists of 17 residues. V was cut by 4 bases and J by 4 bases, with 20 bases left in between. From germline, CDR1 is SGDLS and CDR2 YYNGEE. CDR3 residues: CASSPSRGIRDNEKLFF. CDR3 coding DNA: TGTGCCAGCAGCCCATCTCGGGGGATAAGGGATAATGAAAAACTGTTTTTT.

J is TRBJ1-1 and V is TRBV7-8, with D unclear. CDR1 is SGHVS and CDR2 is FQNEAQ in the germline V gene. Trimming stripped 1 base from V and 4 bases from J, with 13 bases between. This CDR3 has 15 residues. The CDR3 coding sequence is TGTGCCAGCAGCTTAGGAGTGGTGGGAGGCACTGAAGCTTTCTTT. It translates to CASSLGVVGGTEAFF.

The rearrangement uses TRBV9 and TRBJ2-1; a possible D gene is TRBD2 (8 bases). The germline gives CDR1 SGDLS, CDR2 YYNGEE. This CDR3 has 18 residues. The ends were cut back, 3 bases at V and 0 bases at J, with 19 bases in the middle. The CDR3 here is CASSDRRGSGSSYNEQFF. The DNA for the CDR3 is TGTGCCAGCAGCGACCGCAGGGGGAGCGGGAGCTCCTACAATGAGCAGTTCTTC.